This T cell receptor beta chain derives from a study of blood T cells in healthy people across ages. Overall study findings and caveats: PBMCs were not sorted, which prevented a conclusive comparison of naive versus antigen-experienced cells. Significant beta diversity loss was already apparent by age around 36, declining roughly linearly.

A second PCR, run for roughly 7 to 11 cycles, used a sample-barcoded 5' primer plus a J-beta primer mix. TCRdb ran MiXCR on the 5' RACE reads and lists one entry per CDR3 protein. The repertoire includes 1.5 million to 2 million distinct CDR3 sequences, roughly 27% of them detected once, and roughly 8% sits in the top ten. This CDR3 contains 12 residues. Unmatched junction bases numbered 3, after V lost 5 bases and J lost 6 bases. Per the germline V gene, CDR1 is DFQATT and CDR2 is SNEGSKA (reference sequence). As concerns this clonotype: Its matching antigen is unknown.

Individuals who donated were healthy Caucasians from Russia aged roughly 6 to 100. The source of this sequence is a woman aged 25 to 39 in good health. Sequencing input: blood. The chain is built from TRBV20-1 and TRBJ2-5; 10 nucleotides line up with TRBD1. CDR3 protein: CSAWTGGKTQYF. The DNA for the CDR3 is TGCAGTGCTTGGACAGGGGGGAAGACCCAGTACTTC.